This passage covers 29 T cell receptor beta chains from one sample sequenced in a study of blood T cell repertoires in COVID-19. Libraries were prepared by immunoSEQ multiplex PCR; TCRdb keeps only in-frame clonotypes and omits some of them. In the table there are 170,000 or so clones, approximately 90% of which are singletons. The sample was peripheral blood. The source is a man aged 18 to 29 who had recovered from COVID-19.

Details on this clone: The junction departs from germline at one end; a sequencing error may be responsible. The chain uses TRBV3-1 (or the pseudogene TRBV3-2) and TRBJ2-1; D might be TRBD2 (5 bases). This CDR3 contains 14 residues. CDR1 and CDR2 from the germline V gene are LGHDT and YNNKEL (reference sequence). The CDR3 loop is CASSQGSSYNEQFF. The CDR3 DNA is TGTGCCAGCAGTCAAGGGAGCTCCTACAATGAGCAGTTCTTC.

The CDR3: CASSWDRSWTEAFF. The CDR3 DNA sequence: TGCGCCAGCAGCTGGGACAGGAGTTGGACTGAAGCTTTCTTT. The chain links TRBV5-1 to TRBJ1-1; TRBD1 agrees at 8 bases. This CDR3 region has 14 residues. The trim removed 3 bases at V and 5 bases at J, leaving 6 bases unmatched. Germline V gene sequence: CDR1 SGHRS, CDR2 YFSETQ. The whole variable domain, filled in from reference TRBV5-1 and TRBJ1-1, reads KAGVTQTPRYLIKTRGQQVTLSCSPISGHRSVSWYQQTPGQGLQFLFEYFSETQRNKGNFPGRFSGRQFSNSRSEMNVSTLELGDSALYLCASSWDRSWTEAFFGQGTRLTVV.

This clone appeared once. The chain joins TRBV2 to TRBJ2-3; tentative D call: TRBD1 (6 bases). Trimming removed 6 bases at V and 0 bases at J, with 19 bases between. Germline values: CDR1 SNHLY, CDR2 FYNNEI. The CDR3 runs to 17 residues. CDR3 coding DNA: TGTGCCAGCAGACTACTCCCGGGACAACTAAGCACAGATACGCAGTATTTT. Protein product: CASRLLPGQLSTDTQYF.

In this sample, this clone turned up a few times. V gene TRBV6-5 combines with J gene TRBJ2-1; TRBD2 aligns across 10 bases. Germline assignment: CDR1 MNHEY and CDR2 SVGAGI. This CDR3 spans 14 amino acids. The junction had 8 bases not matched to a gene; V was cut back by 7 bases and J by 8 bases. The CDR3 nucleotides are TGTGCCAGCACTGGAACTAGCGGGACGTATGAGCAGTTCTTC. Protein: CASTGTSGTYEQFF.

The V and J genes are TRBV6-2 or TRBV6-3 and TRBJ1-5; 8 bases agree with TRBD1. J lost 7 bases, V lost 5 bases, and 4 bases had no gene match. This CDR3 comprises 13 residues. The germline gives CDR1 MNHEY, CDR2 SVGEGT. The CDR3 is CASSGQGGQPQHF. The CDR3 DNA reads TGTGCCAGCAGTGGACAGGGCGGGCAGCCCCAGCATTTT.

This CDR3 reads CASRSTGGYQETQYF. The CDR3 DNA reads as TGTGCCAGCAGATCGACAGGAGGATACCAAGAGACCCAGTACTTC. V gene TRBV7-9 combines with J gene TRBJ2-5; tentative D call: TRBD1 (6 bases). Trimming stripped 6 bases from V and 0 bases from J, with 14 bases between. CDR3 size: 15 residues. Germline CDR1 reads SEHNR; CDR2 reads FQNEAQ (reference sequence).

The V and J genes are TRBV5-4 and TRBJ2-3; 8 bases are a match to TRBD2. Germline V gene data show CDR1 as SGHNT and CDR2 as YYREEE (reference sequence). The CDR3 has 13 amino acids. Germline trimming cut 4 bases from V and 5 bases from J; bases unmatched to any gene: 3. The CDR3 DNA reads TGTGCCAGCAGCCCGGCGGGGGGAGATACGCAGTATTTT. Translating it yields CASSPAGGDTQYF.

V is TRBV15 and J is TRBJ2-7; D gene unclear. Trimming shortened V by 1 base and J by 4 bases, and 8 bases separated the two germline ends. The CDR3 totals 13 residues. Germline CDR1 reads LNHNV; CDR2 reads YYDKDF (reference sequence). Here the CDR3 DNA reads TGTGCCACCAGCAGAGGCTATCTTTACGAGCAGTACTTC. Translated: CATSRGYLYEQYF.

The CDR3 nucleotides read TGCAGCGTTGATCCACAGGGGGCAGATACGCAGTATTTT. Translating gives CSVDPQGADTQYF. The rearrangement uses TRBV29-1 and TRBJ2-3; 8 bases align to TRBD1. The CDR3 has 13 amino acids. V shed 3 bases, J shed 4 bases, and the junction held 3 bases outside the gene matches. Germline CDR1 is SQVTM and CDR2 is ANQGSEA.

V usage is TRBV5-4 and J usage is TRBJ2-7; 10 bases are shared with TRBD2. After removal of 5 bases from V and 4 bases from J, the junction contained 12 bases not matched to a gene. The CDR3 loop spans 16 amino acids. The germline V gene encodes CDR1 SGHNT and CDR2 YYREEE (reference sequence). CDR3 residues: CASSQRSSGSMYEQYF. The CDR3 nucleotides read TGTGCCAGCAGTCAGAGGTCTAGCGGGAGTATGTACGAGCAGTACTTC.

In its sample, this clone was seen a few times. This sequence joins TRBV4-1 and TRBJ1-1, with a possible D match to TRBD1 (5 bases). V lost 0 bases and J lost 1, with 18 bases in between. CDR1 MGHRA and CDR2 YSYEKL come from the germline V gene. This CDR3 has 18 residues. CDR3 residues: CASSQERAGQSRNTEAFF. The CDR3 DNA is TGCGCCAGCAGCCAAGAAAGGGCAGGGCAGAGTCGGAACACTGAAGCTTTCTTT.

This chain joins TRBV28 and TRBJ1-2; 7 bases are a match to TRBD1. This CDR3 comprises 14 residues. Trimming took 5 bases from V and 5 from J; bases not matched to a gene: 8. The germline V gene encodes CDR1 MDHEN and CDR2 SYDVKM. The CDR3 loop reads CASSPPGQPYGYTF. The DNA for the CDR3 is TGTGCCAGCAGTCCGCCGGGACAGCCTTATGGCTACACCTTC.

CDR3 in DNA: TGTGCCAGCAGCCGGCAGGGACAGGGATCAGAGACCCAGTACTTC. Amino acids: CASSRQGQGSETQYF. J is TRBJ2-5 and V is TRBV5-6; TRBD1 matches 9 bases. In germline, CDR1 is SGHDT, CDR2 YYEEEE. CDR3 length: 15 residues. After removal of 4 bases from V and 4 bases from J, the junction contained 8 bases not matched to a gene.

CDR3 nucleotide sequence: TGTGCCAGCAGCTTACAGGGTGGCACCGGGGAGCTGTTTTTT. Its protein product is CASSLQGGTGELFF. The chain employs TRBV11-2 and TRBJ2-2; a possible D gene is TRBD1 (5 bases). V was trimmed by 2 bases and J by 4 bases, leaving 8 bases between them. The germline V gene has CDR1 SGHAT and CDR2 FQNNGV. This CDR3 is built from 14 residues. Based on the CDR3 plus reference TRBV11-2 and TRBJ2-2, the full variable domain is EAGVAQSPRYKIIEKRQSVAFWCNPISGHATLYWYQQILGQGPKLLIQFQNNGVVDDSQLPKDRFSAERLKGVDSTLKIQPAKLEDSAVYLCASSLQGGTGELFFGEGSRLTVL.

This clone was detected only a few times. One junction end does not reproduce the germline sequence, and a read error may be involved. This chain links TRBV4-1 with TRBJ1-2, with D tentatively TRBD1 (6 bases). From germline, CDR1 is MGHRA and CDR2 YSYEKL. This CDR3 has 13 residues. The CDR3 sequence is CASSPSHSGRDIF. The CDR3 coding sequence is TGCGCCAGCAGCCCTTCCCATTCAGGACGGGACATCTTC.

The V call is TRBV24-1, the J call TRBJ2-4; TRBD1 might be the D (5 bases). V was shortened by 6 bases and J by 3 bases, with 11 bases between the two germline ends. The CDR3 has 14 residues. Looked up from germline, CDR1 is KGHDR and CDR2 is SFDVKD. Here the CDR3 DNA reads TGTGCCACCAGTTCAGGGTATGGCAAAAACATTCAGTACTTC. Protein product: CATSSGYGKNIQYF.

The gene calls are TRBV27 and TRBJ1-5; no reliable D call. This CDR3 has 14 residues. Trimming left V 0 bases short and J 9 bases short, with 12 bases between. Germline-derived CDR1 and CDR2 are MNHEY and SMNVEV (reference sequence). CDR3 DNA: TGTGCCAGCAGTTTATCACGGGGAGATCTGCCCCAGCATTTT. As protein: CASSLSRGDLPQHF.

V gene TRBV24-1 combines with J gene TRBJ1-2, with no clear D. The germline V gene encodes CDR1 KGHDR and CDR2 SFDVKD. Trimming removed 3 bases from V and 6 bases from J, with 19 bases in between. The length of the CDR3 is 16 residues. CDR3 amino acids: CATSDPVPGGADGYTF. Written as DNA, the CDR3 is TGTGCCACCAGTGATCCCGTCCCCGGTGGAGCGGATGGCTACACCTTC.

This clone was seen a handful of times. This chain links TRBV28 with TRBJ1-5, with 10 bases lining up with TRBD1. This CDR3 has 16 residues. V shed 6 bases and J 2 bases; nucleotides not matched to a gene: 7. In germline, CDR1 is MDHEN, CDR2 SYDVKM. CDR3 protein: CASRGRDRGGNQPQHF. CDR3 in DNA: TGTGCCAGCAGAGGCAGGGACAGGGGTGGCAATCAGCCCCAGCATTTT.

The chain couples TRBV6-2 or TRBV6-3 to TRBJ2-3; 13 bases align to TRBD2. This CDR3 region has 16 residues. With 4 bases clipped from V and 6 bases from J, the junction kept 7 bases outside the gene matches. Germline-derived CDR1 and CDR2 are MNHEY and SVGEGT. This CDR3 reads CASSSGTSGNGDTQYF. CDR3 coding DNA: TGTGCCAGCAGTTCAGGGACTAGCGGGAACGGCGATACGCAGTATTTT.

The V call is TRBV28, the J call TRBJ2-7; TRBD1 agrees at 8 bases. Trimming removed 6 bases from V and 3 bases from J; junction bases left unmatched: 10. CDR1 and CDR2 from the germline V gene are MDHEN and SYDVKM. CDR3 length: 15 amino acids. In DNA form, the CDR3 reads TGTGCCAGCAGGACCGCCGGGACAGGAGACTACGAGCAGTACTTC. This sequence encodes CASRTAGTGDYEQYF.

This sequence joins TRBV19 and TRBJ2-7; 7 bases line up with TRBD1. The CDR3 has 14 residues. J lost 3 bases, V lost 3 bases, and 5 bases had no gene match. The germline gives CDR1 LNHDA, CDR2 SQIVND (reference sequence). The CDR3 DNA is TGTGCCAGTAGTATTTCGACAGGGCACTACGAGCAGTACTTC. Residues: CASSISTGHYEQYF.

The rearrangement uses TRBV7-9 and TRBJ2-3, with 10 bases matching TRBD1. The CDR3 spans 15 residues. Germline lookup yields CDR1 SEHNR and CDR2 FQNEAQ (reference sequence). Trimming took 8 bases from V and 1 from J; bases not matched to a gene: 6. The CDR3 loop is CASVLTGGGTDTQYF. The DNA of the CDR3 is TGTGCCAGCGTCCTGACAGGGGGCGGCACAGATACGCAGTATTTT.

The chain employs TRBV7-5 and TRBJ2-1; the table's D call TRBD2 went unverified against the DNA. TRBV7-5 counts as a pseudogene. The CDR3 is made up of 13 amino acids. CDR3 bases: TGTGCCAGATCCCGGAGGGTCCACAATGAGCAGTTCTTC. Protein product: CARSRRVHNEQFF.

The V call is TRBV6-2 or TRBV6-3, the J call TRBJ2-1, with 11 bases matching TRBD2. Germline-derived CDR1 and CDR2 are MNHEY and SVGEGT. Trimming at V came to 0 bases and at J to 10 bases, leaving 2 bases not matched to a gene. The CDR3 sequence is 14 residues long. The chain's CDR3 is CASSYSPSGGEQFF. In nucleotides, the CDR3 is TGTGCCAGCAGTTACTCGCCTAGCGGGGGGGAGCAGTTCTTC.

The chain recombines TRBV12-3 or TRBV12-4 with TRBJ2-1, with 7 bases fitting TRBD2. Trimming cost V 3 bases and J 10 bases; bases outside gene matches: 6. The CDR3 has 13 residues. CDR3 loop: CASSFSSSGEQFF. The CDR3 DNA is TGTGCCAGCAGTTTCTCGTCTAGCGGAGAGCAGTTCTTC.

J is TRBJ2-3 and V is TRBV3-1 (or the pseudogene TRBV3-2), with D possibly being TRBD2 (7 bases). The CDR3 loop spans 13 amino acids. With 6 bases removed from V and 4 bases from J, the gap between germline ends came to 11 bases. Germline V gives CDR1 LGHDT, CDR2 YNNKEL (reference sequence). The CDR3 DNA is TGTGCCAGCAGACAGGGAGGGGCAGATACGCAGTATTTT. Protein sequence: CASRQGGADTQYF.

This sequence joins TRBV2 and TRBJ2-2; TRBD2 might be the D (6 bases). With 10 bases removed from V and 0 bases from J, the gap between germline ends came to 12 bases. This CDR3 has 14 amino acids. Germline V gives CDR1 SNHLY, CDR2 FYNNEI. CDR3 bases: TGTGCCAACAAGCGGGTCCCGAACACCGGGGAGCTGTTTTTT. Its translation is CANKRVPNTGELFF.

The chain carries TRBV4-3 and TRBJ2-3, with 9 bases lining up with TRBD2. CDR1 and CDR2 from the germline V gene are LGHNA and YSLEER. The V segment lost 2 bases and the J segment 4 bases; nucleotides outside the gene matches: 7. The CDR3 is 16 residues long. DNA of the CDR3: TGCGCCAGCAGCCAACTCCGAGGACTAGCGCCAGATACGCAGTATTTT. Its protein product is CASSQLRGLAPDTQYF.